Following are 7 T cell receptor beta chains from one sample sequenced in a study of long-term antiretroviral therapy in people with HIV (dated by TCRdb to 2022 to 2024). The immunoSEQ hsTCRB v3.0 assay was used at survey level resolution to sequence the TRB variable region. Drawn from immuneACCESS, this table holds only the in-frame rearrangements with V and J called that TCRdb kept. Clones are partly lost; checked studies trace under half to an unresolved V gene and leave the rest unexplained. The sample table contains 14,000 or so clones; only one count was recorded for roughly 88% of them. Of the sample, around 7.2% falls within the top ten clones. The material sequenced was unsorted PBMCs, taken 0.4 years after starting antiretroviral therapy. The receptors were gathered from a man aged 25-45 years with HIV.

CDR3 bases: TGTGCCAGTACCGAGGGCCGACATTACGTTCAGTTCTTC. It specifies CASTEGRHYVQFF. The chain joins TRBV19 to TRBJ2-1, with a tentative D call TRBD2 (5 bases). Germline lookup yields CDR1 LNHDA and CDR2 SQIVND (reference sequence). This CDR3 is built from 13 residues. V lost 7 bases and J 13 bases, leaving 20 bases between the germline ends.

V and J are TRBV6-1 and TRBJ2-7; 7 nucleotides agree with TRBD1. Germline trimming cut 1 base from V and 3 bases from J; bases unmatched to any gene: 9. Germline V gives CDR1 MNHNS, CDR2 SASEGT. This CDR3 contains 16 residues. CDR3 protein: CASSEVAGGFGYEQYF. As DNA, the CDR3 is TGTGCCAGCAGTGAAGTGGCAGGGGGTTTTGGCTACGAGCAGTACTTC.

This clone appeared a single time. The chain links TRBV7-9 to TRBJ2-1; 8 nucleotides match TRBD1. The CDR3 runs to 13 residues. Unmatched junction bases numbered 8, after V lost 4 bases and J lost 12 bases. CDR1 SEHNR and CDR2 FQNEAQ come from the germline V gene (reference sequence). The CDR3, as DNA: TGTGCCAGCAGCTCAAACACAGGGACAGGGCAGTTCTTC. Translation: CASSSNTGTGQFF. Full variable domain (outside the CDR3, taken from reference TRBV7-9 and TRBJ2-1): DTGVSQNPRHKITKRGQNVTFRCDPISEHNRLYWYRQTLGQGPEFLTYFQNEAQLEKSRLLSDRFSAERPKGSFSTLEIQRTEQGDSAMYLCASSSNTGTGQFFGPGTRLTVL.

This chain joins TRBV6-6 and TRBJ1-5; TRBD1 might be the D (5 bases). CDR3 length: 13 residues. CDR1 MNHNY and CDR2 SVGAGI come from the germline V gene (reference sequence). V lost 5 bases and J 3 bases, leaving 8 bases between the germline ends. CDR3 DNA sequence: TGTGCCAGCAGTCCGGGGCCCAATCAGCCCCAGCATTTT. The encoded protein is CASSPGPNQPQHF.

The V and J genes are TRBV6-4 and TRBJ1-2, with a possible D match to TRBD1 (6 bases). The CDR3 has 12 residues. V was shortened by 3 bases and J by 8 bases, with 10 bases between the two germline ends. The germline gives CDR1 MRHNA, CDR2 SNTAGT. The CDR3 sequence is CASSETGYGYTF. Written as DNA, the CDR3 is TGTGCCAGCAGTGAAACAGGGTACGGCTACACCTTC.

The chain is built from TRBV7-2 and TRBJ2-2, with D hard to call. The CDR3 consists of 13 residues. V dropped 2 bases and J dropped 4 bases, with 5 bases sitting between them. The germline V gene has CDR1 SGHTA and CDR2 FQGNSA. The CDR3 loop reads CASSLYGTGELFF. Here the CDR3 DNA reads TGTGCCAGCAGCTTATATGGCACCGGGGAGCTGTTTTTT.

This CDR3 is CASSLLGLPSSYNEQFF. The CDR3 DNA is TGTGCCAGCAGCTTGCTCGGACTCCCGAGCTCCTACAATGAGCAGTTCTTC. V usage is TRBV5-5 and J usage is TRBJ2-1; tentatively, D is TRBD2 (5 bases). The CDR3 is made up of 17 amino acids. V gave up 1 base and J gave up 0 bases, with 14 bases separating them. The germline V gene encodes CDR1 SGHKS and CDR2 YYEKEE (reference sequence).